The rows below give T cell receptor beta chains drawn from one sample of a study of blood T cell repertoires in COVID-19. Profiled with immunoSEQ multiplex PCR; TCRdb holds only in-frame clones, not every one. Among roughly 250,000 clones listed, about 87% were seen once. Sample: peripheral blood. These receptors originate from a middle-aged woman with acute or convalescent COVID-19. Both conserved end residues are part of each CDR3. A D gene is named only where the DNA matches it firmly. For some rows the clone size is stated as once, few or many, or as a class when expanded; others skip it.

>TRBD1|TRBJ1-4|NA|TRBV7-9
CASSQGQLNEKLFF
TGTGCCAGCAGCCAGGGACAGTTAAATGAAAAACTGTTTTTT
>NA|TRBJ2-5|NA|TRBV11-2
CASNRGTQETQYF
TGTGCCAGCAACCGCGGAACCCAAGAGACCCAGTACTTC
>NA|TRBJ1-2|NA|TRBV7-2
CASSLARQQGNYGYTF
TGTGCCAGCAGCTTAGCGCGTCAGCAGGGGAACTATGGCTACACCTTC
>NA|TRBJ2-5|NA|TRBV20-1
CSASLGDRETQYF
TGCAGTGCTAGTCTCGGTGATCGGGAGACCCAGTACTTC
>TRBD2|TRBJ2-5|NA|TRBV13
CASSPRLAGAGEETQYF
TGTGCCAGCAGCCCCAGACTAGCGGGGGCGGGGGAGGAGACCCAGTACTTC
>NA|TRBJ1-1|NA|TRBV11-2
CASSSQYAEAFF
TGTGCCAGCAGCTCACAGTATGCTGAAGCTTTCTTT
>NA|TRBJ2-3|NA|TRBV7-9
CASSLWRASGTDTQYF
TGTGCCAGCAGCTTATGGCGGGCTAGCGGCACAGATACGCAGTATTTT
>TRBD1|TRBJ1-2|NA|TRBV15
CATSSPGQSYGYTF
TGTGCCACCAGCAGCCCGGGACAGAGTTATGGCTACACCTTC
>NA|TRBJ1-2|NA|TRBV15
CATSRDLGTYGYTF
TGTGCCACCAGCAGAGATTTAGGGACTTATGGCTACACCTTC
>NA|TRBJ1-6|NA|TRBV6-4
CASSDSLYSDSPLHF
TGTGCCAGCAGTGACTCTTTGTACTCGGATTCACCCCTCCACTTT
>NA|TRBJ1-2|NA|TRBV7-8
CASSIQGSYGYTF
TGTGCCAGCAGCATACAGGGTAGCTATGGCTACACCTTC
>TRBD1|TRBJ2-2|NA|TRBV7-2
CASSLATRQGTGELFF
TGTGCCAGCAGCTTAGCTACACGACAGGGCACCGGGGAGCTGTTTTTT
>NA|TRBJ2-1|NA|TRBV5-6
CASSLGEYNEQFF
TGTGCCAGCAGCTTGGGGGAGTACAATGAGCAGTTCTTC
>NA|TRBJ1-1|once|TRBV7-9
CASSSIGGLNTEAFF
TGTGCCAGCAGCTCAATCGGGGGACTGAACACTGAAGCTTTCTTT
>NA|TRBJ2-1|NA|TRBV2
CASSWAGYGNEQFF
TGTGCCAGCAGTTGGGCGGGCTATGGTAATGAGCAGTTCTTC
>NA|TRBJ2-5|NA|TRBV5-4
CASSRGDSQETQYF
TGTGCCAGCAGCAGAGGGGACTCTCAAGAGACCCAGTACTTC
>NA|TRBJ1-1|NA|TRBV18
CASSRLGAFF
TGTGCCAGCTCGCGGTTGGGAGCTTTCTTT
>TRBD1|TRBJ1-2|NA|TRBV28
CAAVNGGQGYGYTF
TGTGCGGCGGTTAACGGAGGACAGGGTTATGGCTACACCTTC
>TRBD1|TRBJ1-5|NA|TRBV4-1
CASSQDRRGQGRNQPQHF
TGCGCCAGCAGCCAAGACCGACGGGGACAGGGGAGGAATCAGCCCCAGCATTTT
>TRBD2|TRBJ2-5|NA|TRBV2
CASSLRGTSGETQYF
TGTGCCAGCAGTCTGCGCGGGACTAGCGGAGAGACCCAGTACTTC
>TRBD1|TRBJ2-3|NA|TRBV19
CASSIGQGELDTQYF
TGTGCCAGTAGTATCGGACAGGGGGAATTAGATACGCAGTATTTT
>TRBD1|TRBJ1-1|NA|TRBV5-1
CASSYGTGGLAFF
TGCGCCAGCAGCTACGGGACAGGGGGCCTAGCTTTCTTT
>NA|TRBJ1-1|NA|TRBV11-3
CASSLGENTEAFF
TGTGCCAGCAGCTTAGGAGAGAACACTGAAGCTTTCTTT
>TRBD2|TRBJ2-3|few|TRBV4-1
CASSQDYAGGLADTQYF
TGCGCCAGCAGCCAAGATTACGCGGGGGGGCTCGCAGATACGCAGTATTTT
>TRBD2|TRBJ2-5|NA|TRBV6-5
CASRGERGPQETQYF
TGTGCCAGCAGGGGAGAGCGGGGGCCACAAGAGACCCAGTACTTC
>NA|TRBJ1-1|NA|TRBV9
CASSYGTRGTEAFF
TGTGCCAGCAGCTATGGGACACGGGGCACTGAAGCTTTCTTT
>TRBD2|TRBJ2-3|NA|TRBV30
CAWGYYRGLAGGSVDTQYF
TGTGCCTGGGGATATTACCGGGGACTAGCGGGGGGGAGTGTGGATACGCAGTATTTT
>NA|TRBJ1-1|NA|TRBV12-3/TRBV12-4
CASSRTVNTEAFF
TGTGCCAGCAGTAGGACAGTGAACACTGAAGCTTTCTTT
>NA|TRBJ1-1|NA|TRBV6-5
CASSYSKRTEAFF
TGTGCCAGCAGTTACTCGAAGAGGACTGAAGCTTTCTTT
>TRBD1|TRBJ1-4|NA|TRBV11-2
CASSSQGEGVTNEKLFF
TGTGCCAGCAGCTCCCAGGGGGAAGGTGTGACTAATGAAAAACTGTTTTTT
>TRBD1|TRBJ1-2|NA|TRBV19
CASNPQAGGSNYGYTF
TGTGCCAGTAACCCTCAGGCAGGGGGCTCTAACTATGGCTACACCTTC
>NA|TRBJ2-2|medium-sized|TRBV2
CASSARGNTGELFF
TGTGCCAGCAGCGCCAGGGGGAACACCGGGGAGCTGTTTTTT
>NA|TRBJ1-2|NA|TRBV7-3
CASSSPPGGYTF
TGTGCCAGCAGCTCCCCCCCGGGAGGCTACACCTTC
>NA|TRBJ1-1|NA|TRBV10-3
CAISDLRGRQTEAFF
TGTGCCATCAGTGACCTGCGGGGGAGGCAAACTGAAGCTTTCTTT
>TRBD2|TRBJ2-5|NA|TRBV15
CATSRDSWLAGARLQTQYF
TGTGCCACCAGCAGAGATTCATGGCTAGCGGGGGCGAGACTACAGACCCAGTACTTC
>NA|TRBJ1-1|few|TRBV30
CAWSPLGPTEAFF
TGTGCCTGGAGTCCCCTTGGGCCCACTGAAGCTTTCTTT
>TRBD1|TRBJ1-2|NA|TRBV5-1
CASSFRDRGVSGYGYTF
TGCGCCAGCAGCTTCCGGGACAGGGGGGTTTCGGGCTATGGCTACACCTTC
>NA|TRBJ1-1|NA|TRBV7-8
CASSLTPSGNTEAFF
TGTGCCAGCAGCTTAACGCCATCGGGAAACACTGAAGCTTTCTTT
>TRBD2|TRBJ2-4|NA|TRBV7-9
CASSSTSGGVKNIQYF
TGTGCCAGCAGCTCGACTAGCGGGGGGGTCAAAAACATTCAGTACTTC
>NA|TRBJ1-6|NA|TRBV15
CATSRARGASPLHF
TGTGCCACCAGCAGAGCCAGGGGAGCTTCACCCCTCCACTTT
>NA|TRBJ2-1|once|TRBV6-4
CASSTWDKGEQFF
TGTGCCAGCAGTACCTGGGACAAGGGTGAGCAGTTCTTC
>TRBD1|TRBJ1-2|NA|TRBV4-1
CASSQGTGYGYTF
TGCGCCAGCAGCCAAGGGACAGGATATGGCTACACCTTC
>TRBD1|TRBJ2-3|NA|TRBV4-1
CASSQVGQGTTDTQYF
TGCGCCAGCAGCCAAGTCGGACAGGGTACCACAGATACGCAGTATTTT
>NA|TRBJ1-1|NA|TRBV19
CATPTPAGTEAFF
TGTGCCACTCCAACCCCAGCGGGGACTGAAGCTTTCTTT
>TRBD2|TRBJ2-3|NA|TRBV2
CAGDLAGGWDTQYF
TGTGCCGGCGATCTAGCGGGGGGTTGGGATACGCAGTATTTT